This TCR beta chain was sequenced in a study of shared clonotypes between healthy human individuals. Findings of the study overall: The generation probabilities recorded for non-shared clonotypes fell below those of clonotypes shared by all four donors. Among donors, clonotype sharing was expected to be affected by sequencing depth. Incomplete sequencing of sorted subsets was indicated by rarefaction despite large depth.

A CD45RA+ naive subset and a CD45RA-negative memory subset were split from CD4+ cells. This clone has just a few counts. Its cognate antigen is unknown. Germline V gene lookup returns CDR1 MRHNA and CDR2 SNTAGT. This CDR3 has 13 amino acids. Between the trimmed V and J ends, which lost 2 bases and 9 bases, there was a span of 11 bases. Profiling relied on immunoSEQ multiplex PCR, and the TCRdb table lists in-frame clones only, not all of them. The sample has 950,000 to 1,300,000 clones; more than 60% are singletons. The sequence was obtained from a young man in good health. The sample consisted of memory CD4+ T cells sorted from blood. As for subset: CD45RA-negative fraction. The chain carries TRBV6-4 and TRBJ2-1; D is unresolved. CDR3 DNA: TGTGCCAGCAGTGACAGACACGGCGGTGAGCAGTTCTTC. As protein: CASSDRHGGEQFF.